These T cell receptor beta chains were read from a single sample in a study of T cell responses to AZD1222 COVID-19 vaccine. The protocol was immunoSEQ multiplex PCR, while the TCRdb copy is restricted to in-frame clones and leaves out a portion. The sample contains under 200,000 clones, about 90% of which appear only once. The sample in question was peripheral blood, obtained 28 days after the second AZD1222 dose. The receptors come from an adult who received the AZD1222 COVID-19 vaccine. Each CDR3 is given with its conserved first and last residue. D genes are given only for firm matches.

D: TRBD1; V: TRBV14; J: TRBJ1-6; CDR3: CASSQDVIPGQGSYNSPLHF; DNA: TGTGCCAGCAGCCAAGACGTTATACCGGGACAGGGCTCCTATAATTCACCCCTCCACTTT
D: NA; V: TRBV7-7; J: TRBJ2-5; CDR3: CASSPFGRGETQYF; DNA: TGTGCTAGCAGCCCTTTTGGGAGGGGGGAGACCCAGTACTTC
D: TRBD2; V: TRBV9; J: TRBJ2-1; CDR3: CASSVGGRAYNEQFF; DNA: TGTGCCAGCAGCGTCGGCGGGAGGGCCTACAATGAGCAGTTCTTC
D: NA; V: TRBV6-5; J: TRBJ1-5; CDR3: CASRRGSNQPQHF; DNA: TGTGCCAGCAGACGGGGGTCCAATCAGCCCCAGCATTTT
D: TRBD1; V: TRBV7-9; J: TRBJ2-5; CDR3: CASSLGRGETQYF; DNA: TGTGCCAGCAGCTTGGGCAGGGGGGAGACCCAGTACTTC
D: TRBD1; V: TRBV7-6; J: TRBJ1-2; CDR3: CASSSDRGNTGYGYTF; DNA: TGTGCCAGCAGCTCGGACAGGGGGAATACGGGCTATGGCTACACCTTC
D: TRBD2; V: TRBV7-3; J: TRBJ2-5; CDR3: CASSLRGGTGETQYF; DNA: TGTGCCAGCAGCTTAAGGGGGGGAACGGGAGAGACCCAGTACTTC
D: NA; V: TRBV6-5; J: TRBJ1-1; CDR3: CASSYGVWGENTEAFF; DNA: TGTGCCAGCAGTTACGGCGTTTGGGGAGAGAACACTGAAGCTTTCTTT
D: NA; V: TRBV12-3/TRBV12-4; J: TRBJ1-5; CDR3: CASSPSGNQPQHF; DNA: TGTGCCAGCAGTCCGTCGGGCAATCAGCCCCAGCATTTT
D: NA; V: TRBV5-5; J: TRBJ1-2; CDR3: CASRLMSGVGYGYTF; DNA: TGTGCCAGCAGACTAATGAGTGGGGTGGGCTATGGCTACACCTTC
D: TRBD1; V: TRBV27; J: TRBJ1-2; CDR3: CASSSRQGPSNYGYTF; DNA: TGTGCCAGCAGCTCTAGACAGGGACCCTCTAACTATGGCTACACCTTC